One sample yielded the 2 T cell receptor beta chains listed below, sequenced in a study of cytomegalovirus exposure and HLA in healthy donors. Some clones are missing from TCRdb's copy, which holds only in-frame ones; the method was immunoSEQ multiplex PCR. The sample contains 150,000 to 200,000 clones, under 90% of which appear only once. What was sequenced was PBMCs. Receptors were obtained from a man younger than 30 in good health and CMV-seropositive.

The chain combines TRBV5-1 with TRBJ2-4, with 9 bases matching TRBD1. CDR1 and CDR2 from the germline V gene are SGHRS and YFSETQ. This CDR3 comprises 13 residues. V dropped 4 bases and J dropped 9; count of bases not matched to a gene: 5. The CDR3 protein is CASSSGQGTIQYF. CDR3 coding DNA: TGCGCCAGCAGCAGCGGACAGGGGACCATTCAGTACTTC.

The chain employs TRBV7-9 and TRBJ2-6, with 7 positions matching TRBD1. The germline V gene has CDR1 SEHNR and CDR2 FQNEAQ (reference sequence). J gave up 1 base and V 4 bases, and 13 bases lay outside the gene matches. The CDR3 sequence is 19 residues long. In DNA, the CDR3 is TGTGCCAGCAGCTCTTACAGGGGTGGTTTTTCGTCTGGGGCCAACGTCCTGACTTTC. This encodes CASSSYRGGFSSGANVLTF. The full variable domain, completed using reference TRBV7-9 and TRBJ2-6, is DTGVSQNPRHKITKRGQNVTFRCDPISEHNRLYWYRQTLGQGPEFLTYFQNEAQLEKSRLLSDRFSAERPKGSFSTLEIQRTEQGDSAMYLCASSSYRGGFSSGANVLTFGAGSRLTVL.